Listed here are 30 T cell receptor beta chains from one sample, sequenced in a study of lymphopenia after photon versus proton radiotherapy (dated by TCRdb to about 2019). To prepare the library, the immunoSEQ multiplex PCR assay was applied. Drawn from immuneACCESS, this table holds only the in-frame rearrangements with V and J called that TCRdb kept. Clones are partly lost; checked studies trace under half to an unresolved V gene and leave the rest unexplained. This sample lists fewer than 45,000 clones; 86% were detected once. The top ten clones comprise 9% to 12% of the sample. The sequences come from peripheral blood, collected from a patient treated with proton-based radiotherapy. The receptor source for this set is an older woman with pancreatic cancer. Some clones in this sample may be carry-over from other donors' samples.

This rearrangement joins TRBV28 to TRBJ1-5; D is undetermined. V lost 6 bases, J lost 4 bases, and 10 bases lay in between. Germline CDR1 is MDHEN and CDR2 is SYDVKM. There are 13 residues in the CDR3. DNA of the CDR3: TGTGCCAGCAGCTGGGCACAGAATCAGCCCCAGCATTTT. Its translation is CASSWAQNQPQHF. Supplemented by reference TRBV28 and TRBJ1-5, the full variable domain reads DVKVTQSSRYLVKRTGEKVFLECVQDMDHENMFWYRQDPGLGLRLIYFSYDVKMKEKGDIPEGYSVSREKKERFSLILESASTNQTSMYLCASSWAQNQPQHFGDGTRLSIL.

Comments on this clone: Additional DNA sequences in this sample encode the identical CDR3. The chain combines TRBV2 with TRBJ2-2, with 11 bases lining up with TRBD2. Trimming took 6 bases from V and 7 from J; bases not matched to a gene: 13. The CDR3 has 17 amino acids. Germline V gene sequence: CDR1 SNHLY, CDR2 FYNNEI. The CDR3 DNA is TGTGCCAGCAGAGCTATTAGCGGGAGGGGGCCGGGCGGGGAGCTGTTTTTT. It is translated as CASRAISGRGPGGELFF.

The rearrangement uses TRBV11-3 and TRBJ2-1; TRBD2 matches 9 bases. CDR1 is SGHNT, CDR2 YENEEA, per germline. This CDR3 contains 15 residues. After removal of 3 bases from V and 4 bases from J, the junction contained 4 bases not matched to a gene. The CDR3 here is CASSFGSGGYNEQFF. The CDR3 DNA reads TGTGCCAGCAGCTTTGGTAGCGGGGGTTACAATGAGCAGTTCTTC.

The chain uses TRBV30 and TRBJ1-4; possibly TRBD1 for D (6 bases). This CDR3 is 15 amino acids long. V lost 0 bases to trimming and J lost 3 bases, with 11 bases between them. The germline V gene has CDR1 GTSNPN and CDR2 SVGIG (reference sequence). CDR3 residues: CAWSVLRTANEKLFF. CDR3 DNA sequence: TGTGCCTGGAGTGTACTCCGGACAGCTAATGAAAAACTGTTTTTT.

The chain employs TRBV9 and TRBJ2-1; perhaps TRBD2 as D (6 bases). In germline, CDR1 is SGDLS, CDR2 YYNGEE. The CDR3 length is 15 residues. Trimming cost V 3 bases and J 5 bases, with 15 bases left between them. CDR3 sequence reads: CASSAGTQRNNEQFF. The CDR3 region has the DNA TGTGCCAGCAGCGCTGGGACTCAAAGGAACAATGAGCAGTTCTTC.

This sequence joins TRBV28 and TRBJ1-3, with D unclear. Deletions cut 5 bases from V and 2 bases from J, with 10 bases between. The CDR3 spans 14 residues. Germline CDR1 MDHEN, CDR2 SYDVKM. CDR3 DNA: TGTGCCAGCAGTCTCCTCAACGCTGGAAACACCATATATTTT. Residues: CASSLLNAGNTIYF.

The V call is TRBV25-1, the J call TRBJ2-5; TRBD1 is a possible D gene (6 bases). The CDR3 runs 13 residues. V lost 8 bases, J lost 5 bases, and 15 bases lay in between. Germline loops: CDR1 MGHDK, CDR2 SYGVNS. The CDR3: CASSTGFWETQYF. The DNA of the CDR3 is TGTGCCAGCTCCACAGGGTTCTGGGAGACCCAGTACTTC.

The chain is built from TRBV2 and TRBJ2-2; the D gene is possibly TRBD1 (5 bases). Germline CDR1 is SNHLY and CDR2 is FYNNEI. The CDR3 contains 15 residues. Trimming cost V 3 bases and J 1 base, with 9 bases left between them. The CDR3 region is CASSDNQGNTGELFF. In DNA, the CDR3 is TGTGCCAGCAGTGATAACCAGGGGAACACCGGGGAGCTGTTTTTT.

In DNA form, the CDR3 reads TGTGCCAGCAGCTTAATCGAGTACTTC. It yields the protein CASSLIEYF. V is TRBV5-4 and J is TRBJ2-7; D call uncertain. CDR3 size: 9 residues. With 2 bases removed from V and 11 bases from J, the gap between germline ends came to 5 bases. Germline lookup yields CDR1 SGHNT and CDR2 YYREEE (reference sequence).

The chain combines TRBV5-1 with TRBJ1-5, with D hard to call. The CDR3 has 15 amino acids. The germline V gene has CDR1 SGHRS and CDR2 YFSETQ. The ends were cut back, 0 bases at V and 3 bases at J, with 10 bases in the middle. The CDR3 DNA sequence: TGCGCCAGCAGCTTGGACGGGCAGGTCAATCAGCCCCAGCATTTT. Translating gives CASSLDGQVNQPQHF.

Here the CDR3 reads CASSYLPGLASNTGELFF. The CDR3, as DNA: TGTGCCAGCAGCTACCTACCGGGACTAGCTTCGAACACCGGGGAGCTGTTTTTT. This chain links TRBV7-9 with TRBJ2-2; 9 positions agree with TRBD2. Germline V gene data show CDR1 as SEHNR and CDR2 as FQNEAQ (reference sequence). The CDR3 is made up of 18 amino acids. The ends lost 4 bases at V and 0 bases at J; junction bases unmatched: 9.

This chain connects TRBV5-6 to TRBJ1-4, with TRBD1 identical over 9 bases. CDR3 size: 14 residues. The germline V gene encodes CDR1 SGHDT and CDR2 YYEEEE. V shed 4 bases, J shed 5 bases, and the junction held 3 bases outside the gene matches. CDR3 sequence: CASSGTGRNEKLFF. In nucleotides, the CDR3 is TGTGCCAGCAGCGGGACAGGGAGAAATGAAAAACTGTTTTTT.

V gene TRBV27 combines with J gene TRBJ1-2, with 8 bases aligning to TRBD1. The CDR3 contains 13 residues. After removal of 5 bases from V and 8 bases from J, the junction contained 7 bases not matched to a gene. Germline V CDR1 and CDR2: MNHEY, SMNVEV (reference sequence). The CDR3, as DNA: TGTGCCAGCAGTGCGTACAGGGGGGGAGGCTACACCTTC. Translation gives CASSAYRGGGYTF.

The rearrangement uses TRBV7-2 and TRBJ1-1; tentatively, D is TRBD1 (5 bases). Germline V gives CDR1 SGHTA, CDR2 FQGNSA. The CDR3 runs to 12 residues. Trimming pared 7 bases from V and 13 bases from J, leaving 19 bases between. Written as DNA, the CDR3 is TGTGCCAGCAACTCCCTGGTGGGGGTTCGTTTCTTT. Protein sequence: CASNSLVGVRFF.

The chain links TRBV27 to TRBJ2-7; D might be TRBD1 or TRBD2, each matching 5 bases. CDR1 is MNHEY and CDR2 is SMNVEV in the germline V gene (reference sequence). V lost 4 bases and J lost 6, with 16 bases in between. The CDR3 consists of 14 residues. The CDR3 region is CASSYGGPPTEQYF. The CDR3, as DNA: TGTGCCAGCAGTTATGGGGGACCCCCGACCGAGCAGTACTTC.

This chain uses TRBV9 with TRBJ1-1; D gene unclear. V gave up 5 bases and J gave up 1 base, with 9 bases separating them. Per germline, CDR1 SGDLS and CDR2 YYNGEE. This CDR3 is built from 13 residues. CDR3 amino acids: CASSAGANTEAFF. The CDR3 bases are TGTGCCAGCAGTGCTGGAGCGAACACTGAAGCTTTCTTT.

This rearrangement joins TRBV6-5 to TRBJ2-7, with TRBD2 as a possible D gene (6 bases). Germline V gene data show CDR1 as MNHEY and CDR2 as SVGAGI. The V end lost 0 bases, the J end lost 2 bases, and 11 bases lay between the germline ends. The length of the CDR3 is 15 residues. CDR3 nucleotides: TGTGCCAGCAGTTACTCTCCGGGGGAAGCCTACGAGCAGTACTTC. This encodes CASSYSPGEAYEQYF.

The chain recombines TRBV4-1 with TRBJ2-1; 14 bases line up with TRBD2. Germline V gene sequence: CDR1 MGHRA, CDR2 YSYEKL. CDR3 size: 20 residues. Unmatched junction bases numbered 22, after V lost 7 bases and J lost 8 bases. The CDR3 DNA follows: TGCGCCAGCACCCTTATATTGACTAGCGGGAGGGCCACGCGTTTGGATGAGCAGTTCTTC. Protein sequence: CASTLILTSGRATRLDEQFF.

CDR3 DNA: TGCGCCAGCAGCTTGGCAACGGGGGCACTGAACACTGAAGCTTTCTTT. This gives the protein CASSLATGALNTEAFF. This chain joins TRBV5-1 and TRBJ1-1; TRBD1 might be the D (6 bases). In germline, CDR1 is SGHRS, CDR2 YFSETQ. This CDR3 is 16 amino acids long. Trimming stripped 0 bases from V and 0 bases from J, with 12 bases between.

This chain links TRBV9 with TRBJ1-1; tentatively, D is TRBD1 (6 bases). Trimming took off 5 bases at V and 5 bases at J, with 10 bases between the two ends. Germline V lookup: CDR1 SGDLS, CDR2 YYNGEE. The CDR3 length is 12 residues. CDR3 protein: CASSPDRTEAFF. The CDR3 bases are TGTGCCAGCAGTCCCGACAGGACTGAAGCTTTCTTT.

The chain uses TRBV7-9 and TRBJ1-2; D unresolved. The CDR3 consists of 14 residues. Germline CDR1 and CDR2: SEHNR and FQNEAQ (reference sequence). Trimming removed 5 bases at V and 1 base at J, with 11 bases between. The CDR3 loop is CASSLSGVNYGYTF. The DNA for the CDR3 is TGTGCCAGCAGCCTTTCTGGGGTTAACTATGGCTACACCTTC. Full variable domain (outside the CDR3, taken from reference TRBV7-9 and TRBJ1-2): DTGVSQNPRHKITKRGQNVTFRCDPISEHNRLYWYRQTLGQGPEFLTYFQNEAQLEKSRLLSDRFSAERPKGSFSTLEIQRTEQGDSAMYLCASSLSGVNYGYTFGSGTRLTVV.

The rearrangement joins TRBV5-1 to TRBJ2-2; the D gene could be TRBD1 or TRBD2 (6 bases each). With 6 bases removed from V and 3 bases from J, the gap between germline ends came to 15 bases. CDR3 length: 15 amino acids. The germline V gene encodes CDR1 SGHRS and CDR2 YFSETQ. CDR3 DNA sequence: TGCGCCAGCACCACAGATGGGGGGCACACCGGGGAGCTGTTTTTT. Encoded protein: CASTTDGGHTGELFF.

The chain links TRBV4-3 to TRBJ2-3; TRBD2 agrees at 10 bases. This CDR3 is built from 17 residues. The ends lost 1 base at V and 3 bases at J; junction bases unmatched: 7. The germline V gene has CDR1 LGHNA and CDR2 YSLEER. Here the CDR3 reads CASSQGSSGSGTDTQYF. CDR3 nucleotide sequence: TGCGCCAGCAGCCAAGGTTCTAGCGGGAGCGGAACAGATACGCAGTATTTT.

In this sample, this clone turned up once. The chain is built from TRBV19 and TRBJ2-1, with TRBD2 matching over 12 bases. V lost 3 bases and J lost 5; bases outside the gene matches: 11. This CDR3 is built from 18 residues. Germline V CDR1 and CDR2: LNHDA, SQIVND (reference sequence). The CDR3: CASSISASGRVINNEQFF. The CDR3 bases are TGTGCCAGTAGTATCTCGGCTAGCGGGAGGGTTATAAACAATGAGCAGTTCTTC.

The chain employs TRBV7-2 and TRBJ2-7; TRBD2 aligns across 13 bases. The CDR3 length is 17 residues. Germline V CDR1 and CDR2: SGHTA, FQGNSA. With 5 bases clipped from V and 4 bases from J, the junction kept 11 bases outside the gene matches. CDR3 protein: CASSRTSGSAGSYEQYF. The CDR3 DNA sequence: TGTGCCAGCAGCCGGACTAGCGGGAGTGCCGGGAGTTACGAGCAGTACTTC.

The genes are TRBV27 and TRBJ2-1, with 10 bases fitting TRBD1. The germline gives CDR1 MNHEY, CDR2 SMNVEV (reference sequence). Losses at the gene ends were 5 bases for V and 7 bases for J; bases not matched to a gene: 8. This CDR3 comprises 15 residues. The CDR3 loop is CASSQTGGVLNEQFF. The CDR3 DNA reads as TGTGCCAGCAGTCAGACAGGGGGCGTACTGAATGAGCAGTTCTTC.

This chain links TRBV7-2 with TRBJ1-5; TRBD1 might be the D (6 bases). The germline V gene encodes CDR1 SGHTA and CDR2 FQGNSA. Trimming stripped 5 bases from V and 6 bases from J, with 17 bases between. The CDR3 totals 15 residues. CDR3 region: CASSPQQGLSQPQHF. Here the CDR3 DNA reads TGTGCCAGCAGCCCCCAACAGGGACTGAGTCAGCCCCAGCATTTT.

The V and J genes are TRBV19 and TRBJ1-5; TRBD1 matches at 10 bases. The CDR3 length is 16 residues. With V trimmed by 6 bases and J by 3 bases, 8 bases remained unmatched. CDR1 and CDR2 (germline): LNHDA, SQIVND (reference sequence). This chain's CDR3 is CASRKYGTGDNQPQHF. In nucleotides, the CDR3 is TGTGCCAGTAGAAAGTACGGGACAGGGGACAATCAGCCCCAGCATTTT.

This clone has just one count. The chain's CDR3 is CASSRDSLNQPQHF. CDR3 DNA: TGCGCCAGCAGTCGGGACAGCCTCAATCAGCCCCAGCATTTT. The chain couples TRBV10-2 to TRBJ1-5; the match to TRBD1 covers 7 bases. This CDR3 has 14 amino acids. J lost 3 bases, V lost 5 bases, and 4 bases had no gene match. The germline CDR1 and CDR2 sequences are WSHSY and SAAADI.

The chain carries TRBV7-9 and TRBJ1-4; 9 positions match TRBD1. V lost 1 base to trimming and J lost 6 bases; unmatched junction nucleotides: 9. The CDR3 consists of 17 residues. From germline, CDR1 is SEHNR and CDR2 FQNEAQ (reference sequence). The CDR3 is CASSLVSGGTGHEKLFF. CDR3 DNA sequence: TGTGCCAGCAGCTTAGTTTCCGGCGGGACAGGGCATGAAAAACTGTTTTTT.